These T cell receptor beta chains were read from a single sample in a study of CD8+CD57+ T cells in acquired aplastic anemia. TCRdb re-analysed the reads in MiXCR, keeping a single row per CDR3 protein. The table has about 220,000 distinct CDR3 sequences, roughly 35% seen once; the top ten hold 0.95% to 1.3%. The sequenced material came from sorted CD4+, CD8+, or CD8+CD57+ T cells (not recorded which) from PBMCs. The receptors were sampled from a human donor in good health, serving as a control. CDR3s include the opening cysteine and the closing phenylalanine or tryptophan. Each record gives: V gene, clone size, D gene, J gene, CDR3 protein, CDR3 DNA. The D gene is left open where the match is weak. A row's size may be missing; if present it is once, few, many or a size class.

V: TRBV12-3/TRBV12-4; size: -; D: -; J: TRBJ1-5; CDR3: CASTPQGLRNQPQHF; DNA: TGTGCCAGCACCCCCCAGGGGTTGCGGAATCAGCCCCAGCATTTT
V: TRBV20-1; size: once; D: -; J: TRBJ1-2; CDR3: CSYSSGSDGYTF; DNA: TGCAGTTACTCGTCAGGGAGTGATGGCTACACCTTC
V: TRBV29-1; size: -; D: TRBD2; J: TRBJ2-3; CDR3: CSVASVGGGRGDTQYF; DNA: TGCAGCGTTGCTTCCGTTGGGGGGGGACGGGGAGATACGCAGTATTTT
V: TRBV11-3; size: many; D: -; J: TRBJ2-3; CDR3: CASSLVSRDTQYF; DNA: TGTGCCAGCAGCTTAGTTTCACGGGATACGCAGTATTTT
V: TRBV20-1; size: -; D: -; J: TRBJ1-1; CDR3: CSARGSLVTEAFF; DNA: TGCAGTGCTAGAGGAAGCCTAGTCACTGAAGCTTTCTTT
V: TRBV4-1; size: -; D: TRBD1; J: TRBJ1-2; CDR3: CASSHPGQVPFYGYTF; DNA: TGCGCCAGCAGCCATCCCGGACAGGTTCCTTTCTATGGCTACACCTTC
V: TRBV6-4; size: -; D: -; J: TRBJ2-5; CDR3: CAWSAGGTQETQYF; DNA: TGTGCCTGGAGTGCCGGGGGAACTCAAGAGACCCAGTACTTC
V: TRBV7-9; size: many; D: -; J: TRBJ2-2; CDR3: CASGGWRGELFF; DNA: TGTGCCAGCGGGGGATGGAGGGGGGAGCTGTTTTTT
V: TRBV6-1; size: many; D: -; J: TRBJ1-2; CDR3: CASSAGDYGYTF; DNA: TGTGCCAGCAGTGCGGGGGACTATGGCTACACCTTC
V: TRBV15; size: few; D: -; J: TRBJ2-7; CDR3: CATSPQDSAYEQYF; DNA: TGTGCCACCAGCCCCCAGGACAGTGCCTACGAGCAGTACTTC